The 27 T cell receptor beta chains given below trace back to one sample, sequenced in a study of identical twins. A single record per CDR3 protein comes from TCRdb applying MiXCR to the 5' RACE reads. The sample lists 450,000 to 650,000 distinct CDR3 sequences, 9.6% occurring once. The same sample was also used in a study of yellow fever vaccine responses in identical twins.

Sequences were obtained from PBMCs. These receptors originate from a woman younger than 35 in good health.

This chain's CDR3 is CASSGRTAYEQYF. The CDR3 DNA reads TGTGCCAGCAGTGGGCGGACTGCCTACGAGCAGTACTTC. This chain connects TRBV25-1 to TRBJ2-7; tentatively, D is TRBD2 (5 bases). CDR1 is MGHDK and CDR2 is SYGVNS in the germline V gene. V lost 4 bases, J lost 2 bases, and 9 bases lay in between. The CDR3 is 13 amino acids.

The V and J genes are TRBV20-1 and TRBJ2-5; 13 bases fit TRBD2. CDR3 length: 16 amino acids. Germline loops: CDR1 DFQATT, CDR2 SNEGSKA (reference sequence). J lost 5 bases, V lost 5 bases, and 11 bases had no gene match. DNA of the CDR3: TGCAGTGCTGAGGGTCGACTAGCGGGGGGAGGGGAGACCCAGTACTTC. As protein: CSAEGRLAGGGETQYF.

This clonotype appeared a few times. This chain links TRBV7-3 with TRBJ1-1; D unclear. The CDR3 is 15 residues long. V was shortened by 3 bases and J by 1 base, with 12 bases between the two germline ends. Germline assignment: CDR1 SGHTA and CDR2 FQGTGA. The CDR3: CASSLSQVTNTEAFF. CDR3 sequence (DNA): TGTGCCAGCAGCTTGAGCCAGGTCACGAACACTGAAGCTTTCTTT.

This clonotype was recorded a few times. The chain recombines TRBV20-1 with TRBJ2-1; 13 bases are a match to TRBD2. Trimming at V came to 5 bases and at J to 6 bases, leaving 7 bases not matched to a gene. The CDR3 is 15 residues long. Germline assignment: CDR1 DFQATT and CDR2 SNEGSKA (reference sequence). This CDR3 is CSAYKTSGRANEQFF. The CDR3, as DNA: TGCAGTGCTTACAAAACTAGCGGGAGGGCCAATGAGCAGTTCTTC.

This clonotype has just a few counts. The CDR3 sequence is CASSLGLAGGGEEQFF. The CDR3 DNA sequence: TGTGCCAGCAGTTTAGGGCTAGCGGGAGGGGGCGAAGAGCAGTTCTTC. The genes are TRBV12-3 or TRBV12-4 and TRBJ2-1; 12 bases map to TRBD2. The CDR3 extends over 16 amino acids. V lost 1 base, J lost 10 bases, and 8 bases stayed unmatched.

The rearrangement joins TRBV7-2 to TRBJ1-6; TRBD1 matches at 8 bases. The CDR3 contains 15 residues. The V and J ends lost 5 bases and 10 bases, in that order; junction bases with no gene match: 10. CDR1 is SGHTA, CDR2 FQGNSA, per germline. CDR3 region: CASSPRTGFGSPLHF. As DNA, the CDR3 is TGTGCCAGCAGCCCCAGGACAGGGTTCGGGTCACCCCTCCACTTT.

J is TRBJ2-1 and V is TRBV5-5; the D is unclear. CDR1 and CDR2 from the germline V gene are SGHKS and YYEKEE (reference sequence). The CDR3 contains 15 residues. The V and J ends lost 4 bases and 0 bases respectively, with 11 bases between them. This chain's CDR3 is CASSPTQSSYNEQFF. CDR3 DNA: TGTGCCAGCAGCCCTACCCAGAGCTCCTACAATGAGCAGTTCTTC.

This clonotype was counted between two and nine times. CDR3 DNA: TGTGCCATCAGTGAACAGGGGGCCGGCGAGCAGTACTTC. It translates to CAISEQGAGEQYF. J is TRBJ2-7 and V is TRBV10-3; 9 bases map to TRBD1. CDR1 and CDR2 (germline): ENHRY, SYGVKD. V lost 3 bases, J lost 6 bases, and 3 bases stayed unmatched. The CDR3 is made up of 13 amino acids.

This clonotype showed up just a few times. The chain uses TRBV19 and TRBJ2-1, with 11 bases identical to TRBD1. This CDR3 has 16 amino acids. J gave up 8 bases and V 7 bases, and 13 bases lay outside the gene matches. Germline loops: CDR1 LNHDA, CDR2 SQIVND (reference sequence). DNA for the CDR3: TGTGCCAGTAATTTTAGGAGGGGACAGGGGGTCGATGAGCAGTTCTTC. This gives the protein CASNFRRGQGVDEQFF.

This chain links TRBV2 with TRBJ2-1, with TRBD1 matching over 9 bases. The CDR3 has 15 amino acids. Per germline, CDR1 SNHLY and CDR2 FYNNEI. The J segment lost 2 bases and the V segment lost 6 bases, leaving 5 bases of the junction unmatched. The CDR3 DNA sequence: TGTGCCAGCAGCGTACGACAGGGGGCCTACAATGAGCAGTTCTTC. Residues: CASSVRQGAYNEQFF.

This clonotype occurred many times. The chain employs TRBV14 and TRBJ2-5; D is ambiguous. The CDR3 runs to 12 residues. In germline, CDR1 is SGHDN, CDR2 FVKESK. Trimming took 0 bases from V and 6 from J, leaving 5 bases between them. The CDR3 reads CASSQDRQTQYF. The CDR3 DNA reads TGTGCCAGCAGCCAAGATAGGCAGACCCAGTACTTC.

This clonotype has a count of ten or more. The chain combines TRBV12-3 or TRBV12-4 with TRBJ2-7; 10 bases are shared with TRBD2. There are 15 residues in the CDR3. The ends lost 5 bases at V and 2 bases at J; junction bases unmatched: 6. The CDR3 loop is CASSAGTSAAYEQYF. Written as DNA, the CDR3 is TGTGCCAGCAGTGCGGGGACTAGCGCTGCCTACGAGCAGTACTTC.

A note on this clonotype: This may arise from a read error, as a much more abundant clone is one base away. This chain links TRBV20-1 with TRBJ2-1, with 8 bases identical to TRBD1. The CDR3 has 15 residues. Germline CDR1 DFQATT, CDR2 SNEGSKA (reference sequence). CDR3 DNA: TGCAGTGCTAGCTCCCCAGGGGGCGGCCACAATGTGCAGTTCTTC. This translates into CSASSPGGGHNVQFF.

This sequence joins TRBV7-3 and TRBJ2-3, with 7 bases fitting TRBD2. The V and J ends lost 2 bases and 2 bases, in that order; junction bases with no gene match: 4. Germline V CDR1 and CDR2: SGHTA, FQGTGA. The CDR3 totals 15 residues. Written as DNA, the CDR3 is TGTGCCAGCAGCTTATGGGGACTACACACAGATACGCAGTATTTT. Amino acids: CASSLWGLHTDTQYF.

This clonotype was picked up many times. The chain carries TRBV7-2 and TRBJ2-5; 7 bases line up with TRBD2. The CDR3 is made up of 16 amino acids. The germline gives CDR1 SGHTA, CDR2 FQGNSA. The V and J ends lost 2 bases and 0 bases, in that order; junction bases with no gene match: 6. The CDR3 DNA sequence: TGTGCCAGCAGCTTATTGGGGACTACCAACCAAGAGACCCAGTACTTC. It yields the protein CASSLLGTTNQETQYF.

The DNA of the CDR3 is TGTGCCAGCAGCTTGGCCGGGCGGCGGCTCACAGATACGCAGTATTTT. It is translated as CASSLAGRRLTDTQYF. J is TRBJ2-3 and V is TRBV5-4; no firm D call. Germline V CDR1 and CDR2: SGHNT, YYREEE (reference sequence). Trimming took 0 bases from V and 2 from J, leaving 13 bases between them. CDR3 length equals 16 residues.

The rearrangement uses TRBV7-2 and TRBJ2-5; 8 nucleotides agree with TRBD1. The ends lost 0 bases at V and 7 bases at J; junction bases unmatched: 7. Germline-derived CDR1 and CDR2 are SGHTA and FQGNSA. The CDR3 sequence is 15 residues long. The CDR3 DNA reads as TGTGCCAGCAGCTTAGCTGCTGGACAGGGAGGGACCCAGTACTTC. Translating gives CASSLAAGQGGTQYF. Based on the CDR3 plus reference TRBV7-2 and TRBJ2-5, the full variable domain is GAGVSQSPSNKVTEKGKDVELRCDPISGHTALYWYRQSLGQGLEFLIYFQGNSAPDKSGLPSDRFSAERTGGSVSTLTIQRTQQEDSAVYLCASSLAAGQGGTQYFGPGTRLLVL.

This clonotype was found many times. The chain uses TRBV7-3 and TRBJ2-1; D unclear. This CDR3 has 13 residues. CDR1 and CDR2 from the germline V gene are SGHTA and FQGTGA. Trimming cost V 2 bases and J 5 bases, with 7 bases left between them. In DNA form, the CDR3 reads TGTGCCAGCAGCTTATACCTTGACAATGAGCAGTTCTTC. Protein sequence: CASSLYLDNEQFF.

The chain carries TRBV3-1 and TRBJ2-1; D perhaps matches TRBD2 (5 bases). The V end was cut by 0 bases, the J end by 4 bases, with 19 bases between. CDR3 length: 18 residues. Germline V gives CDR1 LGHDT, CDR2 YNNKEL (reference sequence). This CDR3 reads CASSQESPWELVYNEQFF. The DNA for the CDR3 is TGTGCCAGCAGCCAAGAATCGCCCTGGGAACTAGTATACAATGAGCAGTTCTTC.

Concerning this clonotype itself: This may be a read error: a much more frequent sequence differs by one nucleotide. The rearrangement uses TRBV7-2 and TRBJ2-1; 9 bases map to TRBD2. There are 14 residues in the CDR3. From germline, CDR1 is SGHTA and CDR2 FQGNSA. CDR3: CASSGLAGYSEQFF. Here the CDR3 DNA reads TGTGCCAGCAGTGGGCTAGCGGGGTACAGTGAGCAGTTCTTC.

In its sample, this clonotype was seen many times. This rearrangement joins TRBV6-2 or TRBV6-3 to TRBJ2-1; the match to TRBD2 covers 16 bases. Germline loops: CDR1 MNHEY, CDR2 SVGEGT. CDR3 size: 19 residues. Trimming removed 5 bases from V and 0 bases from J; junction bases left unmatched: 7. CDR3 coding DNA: TGTGCCAGCAGTACAACCGGGACTAGCGGGAGGGCCTCCTACAATGAGCAGTTCTTC. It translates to CASSTTGTSGRASYNEQFF.

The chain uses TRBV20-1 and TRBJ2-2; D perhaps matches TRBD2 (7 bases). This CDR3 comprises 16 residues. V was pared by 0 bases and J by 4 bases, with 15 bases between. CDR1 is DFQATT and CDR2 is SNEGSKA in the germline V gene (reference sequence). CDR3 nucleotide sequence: TGCAGTGCTAGAGATCAAGGGGGGGGTGGCACCGGGGAGCTGTTTTTT. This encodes CSARDQGGGGTGELFF.

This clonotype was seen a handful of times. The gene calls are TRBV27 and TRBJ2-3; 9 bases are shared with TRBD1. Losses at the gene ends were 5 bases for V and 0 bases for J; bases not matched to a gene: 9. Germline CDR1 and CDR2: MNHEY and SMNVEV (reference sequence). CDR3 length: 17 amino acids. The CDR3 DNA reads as TGTGCCAGCAGTCCGCTGACCGGGACAGGGAGCACAGATACGCAGTATTTT. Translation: CASSPLTGTGSTDTQYF.

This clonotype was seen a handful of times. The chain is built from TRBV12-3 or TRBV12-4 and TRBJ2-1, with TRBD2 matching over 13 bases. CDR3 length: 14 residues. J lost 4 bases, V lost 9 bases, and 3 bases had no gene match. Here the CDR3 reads CASGTSGVYNEQFF. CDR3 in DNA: TGTGCCAGTGGGACTAGCGGGGTATACAATGAGCAGTTCTTC.

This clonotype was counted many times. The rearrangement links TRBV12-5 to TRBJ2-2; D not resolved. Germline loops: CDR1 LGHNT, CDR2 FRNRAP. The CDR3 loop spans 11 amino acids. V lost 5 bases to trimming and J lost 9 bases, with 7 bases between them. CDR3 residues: CASGTSWELFF. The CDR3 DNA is TGTGCTAGTGGTACCTCTTGGGAGCTGTTTTTT.

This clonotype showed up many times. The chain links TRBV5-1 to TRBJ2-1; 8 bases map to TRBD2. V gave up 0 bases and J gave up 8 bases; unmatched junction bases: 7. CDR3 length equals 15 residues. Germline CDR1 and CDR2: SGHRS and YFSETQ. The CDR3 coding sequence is TGCGCCAGCAGCTTGGGGGGACTAGAGATACATGAGCAGTTCTTC. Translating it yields CASSLGGLEIHEQFF.

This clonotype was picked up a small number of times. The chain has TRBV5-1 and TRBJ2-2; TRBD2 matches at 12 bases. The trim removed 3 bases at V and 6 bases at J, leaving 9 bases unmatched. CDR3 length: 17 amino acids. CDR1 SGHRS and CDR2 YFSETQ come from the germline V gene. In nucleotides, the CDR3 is TGCGCCAGCAGCTACCAGCCTAGCGGGGGGGCTGCCGGGGAGCTGTTTTTT. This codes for CASSYQPSGGAAGELFF.